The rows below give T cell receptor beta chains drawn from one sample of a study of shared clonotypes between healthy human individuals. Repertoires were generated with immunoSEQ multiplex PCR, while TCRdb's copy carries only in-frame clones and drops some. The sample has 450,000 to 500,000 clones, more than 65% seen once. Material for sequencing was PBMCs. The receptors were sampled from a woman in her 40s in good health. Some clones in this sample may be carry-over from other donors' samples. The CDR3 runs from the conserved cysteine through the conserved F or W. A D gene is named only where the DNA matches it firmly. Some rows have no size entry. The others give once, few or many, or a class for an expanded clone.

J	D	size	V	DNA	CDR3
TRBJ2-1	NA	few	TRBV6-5	TGTGCCAGCAGTTACCGAGGGGGGAGGGCTCACAATGAGCAGTTCTTC	CASSYRGGRAHNEQFF
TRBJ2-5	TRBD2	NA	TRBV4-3	TGCGCCAGCAGCCACCGTCCGCCCGGGACTAGCGGGACGGGAGAGACCCAGTACTTC	CASSHRPPGTSGTGETQYF
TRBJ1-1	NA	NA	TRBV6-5	TGTGCCAGCAGTCCACAGGGAAATAGTAAAGCTTTCTTT	CASSPQGNSKAFF
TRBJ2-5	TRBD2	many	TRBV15	TGTGCCACCAGCAGAGATGTCCCCCTCCCCGGGAGGGCACAAGAGACCCAGTACTTC	CATSRDVPLPGRAQETQYF
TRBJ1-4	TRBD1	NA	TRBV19	TGTGCCAGTAGTATCGGACAGGCGAAGGAAAAACTGTTTTTT	CASSIGQAKEKLFF
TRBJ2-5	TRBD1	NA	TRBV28	TGTGCCAGCAGTTTAAGGACAGGCCAGCAAGAGACCCAGTACTTC	CASSLRTGQQETQYF
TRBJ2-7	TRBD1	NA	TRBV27	TGTGCCAGCAGTTTATTGGGACAGGGGGCGAGGGAGCAGTACTTC	CASSLLGQGAREQYF
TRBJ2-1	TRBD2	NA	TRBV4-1	TGCGCCAGCAGAAATAGCGGGAGGTCAAATGAGCAGTTCTTC	CASRNSGRSNEQFF
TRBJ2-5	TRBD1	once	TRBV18	TGTGCCAGCTCACTCACGACAGGGGGGGAGACCCAGTACTTC	CASSLTTGGETQYF
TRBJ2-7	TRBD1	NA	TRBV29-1	TGCAGCGTTGAAGTGTCCGGGACAGGGGCCTACGAGCAGTACTTC	CSVEVSGTGAYEQYF
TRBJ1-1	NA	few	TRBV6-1	TGTGCCAGCAGCAGGGGACTACAAACTGAAGCTTTCTTT	CASSRGLQTEAFF
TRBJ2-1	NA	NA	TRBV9	TGTGCCAGCAGCGTAGGGCAGGGGAGCACTATCTACAATGAGCAGTTCTTC	CASSVGQGSTIYNEQFF
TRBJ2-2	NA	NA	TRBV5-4	TGTGCCAGCAGCAACAGGGTAGGCCCCGGGGAGCTGTTTTTT	CASSNRVGPGELFF
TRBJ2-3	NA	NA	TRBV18	TGTGCCAGCTCACCATACGGAGATACGCAGTATTTT	CASSPYGDTQYF
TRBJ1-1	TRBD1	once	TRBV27	TGTGCCAGCAGTGACAGGGTCACTGAAGCTTTCTTT	CASSDRVTEAFF
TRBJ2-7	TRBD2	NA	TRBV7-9	TGTGCCAGCAGCTTAGGGGGACTAGCTTCCGAGCAGTACTTC	CASSLGGLASEQYF
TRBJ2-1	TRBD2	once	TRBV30	TGTGCCTGGAGTCAGGCGGGAGCGGGTTTGCAGTTCTTC	CAWSQAGAGLQFF